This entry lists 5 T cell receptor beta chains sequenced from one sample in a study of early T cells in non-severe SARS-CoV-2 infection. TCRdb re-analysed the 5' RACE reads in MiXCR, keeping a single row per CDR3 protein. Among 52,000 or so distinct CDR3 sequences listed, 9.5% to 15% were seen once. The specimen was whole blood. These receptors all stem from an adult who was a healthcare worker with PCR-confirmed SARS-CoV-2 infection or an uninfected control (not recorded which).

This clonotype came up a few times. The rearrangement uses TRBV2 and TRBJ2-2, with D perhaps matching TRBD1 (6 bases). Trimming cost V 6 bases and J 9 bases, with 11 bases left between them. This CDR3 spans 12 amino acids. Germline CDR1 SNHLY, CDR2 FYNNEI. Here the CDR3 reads CASRGAVRELFF. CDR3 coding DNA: TGTGCCAGCAGGGGGGCCGTTCGGGAGCTGTTTTTT.

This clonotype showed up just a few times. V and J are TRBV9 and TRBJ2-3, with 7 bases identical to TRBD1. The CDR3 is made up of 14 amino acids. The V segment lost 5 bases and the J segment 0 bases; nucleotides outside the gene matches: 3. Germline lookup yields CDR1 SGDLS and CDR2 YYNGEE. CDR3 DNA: TGTGCCAGCAGTCCGACAGGGAGCACAGATACGCAGTATTTT. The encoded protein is CASSPTGSTDTQYF.

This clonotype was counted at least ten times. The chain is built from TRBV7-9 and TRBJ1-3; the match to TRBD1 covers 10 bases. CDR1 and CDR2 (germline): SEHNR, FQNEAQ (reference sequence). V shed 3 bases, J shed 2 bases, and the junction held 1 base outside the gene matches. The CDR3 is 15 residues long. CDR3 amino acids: CASSLGTGAGNTIYF. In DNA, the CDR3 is TGTGCCAGCAGCTTGGGGACAGGGGCTGGAAACACCATATATTTT.

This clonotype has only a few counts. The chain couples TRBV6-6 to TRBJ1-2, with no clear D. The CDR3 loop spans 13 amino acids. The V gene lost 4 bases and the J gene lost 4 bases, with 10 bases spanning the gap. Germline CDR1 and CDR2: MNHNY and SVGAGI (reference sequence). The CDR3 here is CASSFDPTYGYTF. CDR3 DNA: TGTGCCAGCAGTTTCGACCCTACCTATGGCTACACCTTC.

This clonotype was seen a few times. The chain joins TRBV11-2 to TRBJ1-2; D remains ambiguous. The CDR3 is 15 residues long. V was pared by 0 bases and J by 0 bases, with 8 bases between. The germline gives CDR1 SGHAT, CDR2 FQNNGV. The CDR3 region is CASSLEGRPNYGYTF. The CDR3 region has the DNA TGTGCCAGCAGCTTAGAGGGGAGACCTAACTATGGCTACACCTTC.